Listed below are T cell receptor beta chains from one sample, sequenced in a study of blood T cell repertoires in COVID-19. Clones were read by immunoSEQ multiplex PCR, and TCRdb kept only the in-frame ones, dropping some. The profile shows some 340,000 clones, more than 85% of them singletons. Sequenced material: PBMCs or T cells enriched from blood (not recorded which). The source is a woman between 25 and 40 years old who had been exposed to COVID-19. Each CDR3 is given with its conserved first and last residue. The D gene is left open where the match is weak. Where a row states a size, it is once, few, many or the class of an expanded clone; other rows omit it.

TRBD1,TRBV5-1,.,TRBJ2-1,CASSLVGGTGYNEQFF,TGCGCCAGCAGCTTGGTCGGCGGGACAGGTTACAATGAGCAGTTCTTC
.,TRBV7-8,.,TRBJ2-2,CASSPYGGTRNGELFF,TGTGCCAGCAGCCCATACGGGGGGACAAGGAACGGGGAGCTGTTTTTT
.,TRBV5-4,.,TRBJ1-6,CASSLLRGESDSPLHF,TGTGCCAGCAGCTTGTTACGGGGGGAGAGTGATTCACCCCTCCACTTT
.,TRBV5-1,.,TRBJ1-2,CASSLTTGSHGYTF,TGCGCCAGCAGCTTGACTACAGGGTCCCACGGCTACACCTTC
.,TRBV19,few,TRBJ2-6,CASSIGGSGANVLTF,TGTGCCAGTAGTATTGGAGGCTCTGGGGCCAACGTCCTGACTTTC
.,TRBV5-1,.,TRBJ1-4,CASSQNREKLFF,TGCGCCAGCAGCCAAAACAGGGAAAAACTGTTTTTT
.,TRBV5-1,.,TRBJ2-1,CASSLVRSSYNEQFF,TGCGCCAGCAGCTTGGTTAGGAGCTCCTACAATGAGCAGTTCTTC
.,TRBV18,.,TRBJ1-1,CASSPQGLAEAFF,TGTGCCAGCTCACCACAGGGGTTGGCTGAAGCTTTCTTT
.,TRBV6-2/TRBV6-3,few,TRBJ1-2,CASSLNMYGYTF,TGTGCCAGCAGTCTCAACATGTATGGCTACACCTTC
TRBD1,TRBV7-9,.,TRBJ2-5,CASSSTRDRVGGETQYF,TGTGCCAGCAGCTCGACCCGGGACAGGGTGGGGGGAGAGACCCAGTACTTC
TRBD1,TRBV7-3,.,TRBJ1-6,CASSLDRANSPLHF,TGTGCCAGCAGCCTGGACAGGGCGAATTCACCCCTCCACTTT
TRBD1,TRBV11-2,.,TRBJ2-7,CASSLGQGASYEQYF,TGTGCCAGCAGCTTAGGACAGGGGGCGTCTTACGAGCAGTACTTC
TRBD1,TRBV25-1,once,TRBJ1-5,CASSAGTGINQPQHF,TGTGCCAGCAGTGCCGGGACAGGGATTAATCAGCCCCAGCATTTT
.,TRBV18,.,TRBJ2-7,CASSPSLSSYEQYF,TGTGCCAGCTCACCTAGTCTGAGCTCCTACGAGCAGTACTTC
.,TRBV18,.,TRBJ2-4,CASSPDRLAKNIQYF,TGTGCCAGCTCACCTGACAGATTAGCCAAAAACATTCAGTACTTC
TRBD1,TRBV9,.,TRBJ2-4,CASSLEQGAAKNIQYF,TGTGCCAGCAGCCTCGAACAGGGGGCAGCCAAAAACATTCAGTACTTC
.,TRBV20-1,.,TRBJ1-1,CSAQQGIWAFF,TGCAGTGCTCAGCAGGGAATTTGGGCTTTCTTT
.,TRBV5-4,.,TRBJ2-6,CASTGMGGAGANVLTF,TGTGCCAGTACGGGGATGGGAGGCGCTGGGGCCAACGTCCTGACTTTC
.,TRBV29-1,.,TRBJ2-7,CSVSGQGLYSEQYF,TGCAGCGTTTCAGGGCAGGGCCTCTATTCAGAGCAGTACTTC
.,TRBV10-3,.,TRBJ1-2,CAATTETAYYGYTF,TGTGCCGCCACGACTGAAACGGCTTATTATGGCTACACCTTC
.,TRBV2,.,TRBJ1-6,CASSPGRGGESPLHF,TGTGCCAGCAGCCCGGGGCGGGGGGGCGAGTCACCCCTCCACTTT
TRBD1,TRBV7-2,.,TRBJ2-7,CASSSGTGNYEQYF,TGTGCCAGCAGCTCAGGGACAGGAAACTACGAGCAGTACTTC
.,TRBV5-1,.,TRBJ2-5,CASSWRPGVIGQETQYF,TGCGCCAGCAGCTGGCGGCCAGGGGTTATAGGGCAAGAGACCCAGTACTTC
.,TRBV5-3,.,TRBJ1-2,CARSQPTSRVSEDGYTF,TGTGCCAGAAGCCAACCGACTTCCAGGGTAAGTGAGGATGGCTACACCTTC
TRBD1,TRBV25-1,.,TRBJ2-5,CASSDLGQGAWGETQYF,TGTGCCAGCAGTGACCTTGGACAGGGGGCGTGGGGGGAGACCCAGTACTTC
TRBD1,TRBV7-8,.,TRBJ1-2,CASSPLTGGHGYTF,TGTGCCAGCAGCCCACTAACAGGGGGGCATGGCTACACCTTC
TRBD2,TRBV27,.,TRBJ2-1,CASSSSGSYNEQFF,TGTGCCAGCAGCTCTAGCGGGTCGTACAATGAGCAGTTCTTC
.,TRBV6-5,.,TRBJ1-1,CASRSTTGLEAFF,TGTGCCAGCAGATCCACGACAGGTCTTGAAGCTTTCTTT
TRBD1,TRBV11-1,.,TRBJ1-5,CASSSGTGFNQPQHF,TGTGCCAGCAGTTCGGGGACAGGGTTCAATCAGCCCCAGCATTTT
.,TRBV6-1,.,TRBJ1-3,CASSELGSSGNTIYF,TGTGCCAGCAGTGAACTAGGGAGCTCTGGAAACACCATATATTTT
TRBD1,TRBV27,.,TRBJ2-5,CASSLSTGVDETQYF,TGTGCCAGCAGTTTATCAACAGGGGTGGATGAGACCCAGTACTTC
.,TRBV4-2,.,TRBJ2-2,CASSRLENTGELFF,TGTGCCAGCAGCAGACTAGAGAACACCGGGGAGCTGTTTTTT
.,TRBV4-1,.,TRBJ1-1,CASSPVGGPLNTEAFF,TGCGCCAGCAGCCCCGTTGGGGGCCCCCTGAACACTGAAGCTTTCTTT
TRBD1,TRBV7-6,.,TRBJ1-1,CASSLAADRGLSLNTEAFF,TGTGCCAGCAGCTTAGCGGCCGACAGGGGACTGAGTTTGAACACTGAAGCTTTCTTT
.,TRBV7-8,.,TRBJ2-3,CASSLRTANIDTDTQYF,TGTGCCAGCAGCCTTAGGACAGCTAATATTGACACAGATACGCAGTATTTT
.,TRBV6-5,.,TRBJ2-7,CASSYSKAGAYEQYF,TGTGCCAGCAGTTACTCGAAGGCAGGGGCCTACGAGCAGTACTTC
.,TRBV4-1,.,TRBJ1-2,CASSQGREYGYTF,TGCGCCAGCAGCCAAGGCCGAGAATATGGCTACACCTTC
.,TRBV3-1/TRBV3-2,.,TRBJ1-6,CASSHKISPLHF,TGTGCCAGCAGCCATAAAATCTCACCCCTCCACTTT
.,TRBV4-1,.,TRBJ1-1,CASSPKWGLPNTEAFF,TGCGCCAGCAGCCCAAAATGGGGGCTTCCGAACACTGAAGCTTTCTTT
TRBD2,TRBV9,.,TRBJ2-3,CASSVVGRGGADTQYF,TGTGCCAGCAGCGTAGTTGGCCGCGGGGGGGCAGATACGCAGTATTTT
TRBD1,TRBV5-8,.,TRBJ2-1,CASSGWDRGTNEQFF,TGTGCCAGCAGCGGATGGGACAGGGGGACGAATGAGCAGTTCTTC
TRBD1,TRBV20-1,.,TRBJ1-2,CSTRTGIAYTF,TGCAGTACTCGGACAGGAATCGCCTACACCTTC
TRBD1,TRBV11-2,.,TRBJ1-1,CASSSGTGAFF,TGTGCCAGCAGCTCCGGGACAGGAGCTTTCTTT
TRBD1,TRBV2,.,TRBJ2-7,CASSGQGIDEQYF,TGTGCCAGCAGCGGACAGGGGATAGACGAGCAGTACTTC
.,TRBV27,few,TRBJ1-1,CASSLRRESTEAFF,TGTGCCAGCAGTTTAAGACGGGAGAGCACTGAAGCTTTCTTT
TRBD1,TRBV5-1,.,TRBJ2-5,CASSLGQAQETQYF,TGCGCCAGCAGCTTAGGACAGGCCCAAGAGACCCAGTACTTC
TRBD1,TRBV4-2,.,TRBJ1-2,CASSHLGRQGASGYTF,TGTGCCAGCAGCCACTTAGGGAGGCAGGGGGCGTCTGGCTACACCTTC
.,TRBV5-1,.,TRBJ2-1,CASSPPGTGQFF,TGCGCCAGCAGCCCCCCCGGAACGGGGCAGTTCTTC